This TCR beta chain came from a study of T cells in Graves' hyperthyroidism and ophthalmopathy. Subjects aged 18 to 65 presented with newly diagnosed hyperthyroidism of less than 2 months' duration. TCR beta CDR3 region amplification was performed from RNA transcripts. Researchers ran a first-round RT-PCR on the TCR CDR3 using the HTBI primer set. TCRdb ran MiXCR on the multiplex PCR reads and lists one entry per CDR3 protein. The sample carries 500,000 to 550,000 distinct CDR3 sequences, around 20% recorded once. This clonotype was seen once. What it recognizes is unknown. Regarding the study as a whole: Ophthalmopathy stood apart from stable hyperthyroidism in a 13 V-J model.

The sequence came from a man aged 18 to 35 with Graves' hyperthyroidism. Material: blood.

The CDR3 bases are TGTGCCAGCAGTTCCCCGAGGAGACAGGGCGGTGGCTACACCTTC. As protein: CASSSPRRQGGGYTF. The J gene is TRBJ1-2, the V gene TRBV6-5, with 7 nucleotides matching TRBD1. The CDR3 sequence is 15 residues long. Germline loops: CDR1 MNHEY, CDR2 SVGAGI. The V gene end was trimmed by 4 bases and the J gene end by 7 bases; junction bases not matched to a gene: 12.